Described below is a single T cell receptor (beta chain) sequence and its context. Libraries were prepared by immunoSEQ multiplex PCR; TCRdb keeps only in-frame clonotypes and omits some of them. This sample carries about 130,000 clones, under 95% of them seen once, and the ten largest clones take 0.8% to 1%. People who had autoimmune disease history or systemic immunosuppression were excluded. The CDR3 covers 14 residues. The germline CDR1 and CDR2 sequences are LGHNA and YSLEER. Trimming pared 2 bases from V and 5 bases from J, leaving 9 bases between. The data originate from a study of OX40 agonist ivuxolimab in advanced cancers. Overall study context: It was permissible to have had prior anti-PD-1, anti-PD-L1 or anti-CTLA-4 therapy, and 40% had some.

The chain joins TRBV4-3 to TRBJ2-2, with D perhaps TRBD2 (5 bases). The source material was CD4+ or CD8+ T cells sorted from blood, sampled in a trial of the OX40 agonist ivuxolimab. The sequence came from an adult with an advanced solid tumor such as melanoma, head and neck, liver or kidney cancer. The CDR3 DNA sequence: TGCGCCAGCAGCCAATACGGGAAAACCGGGGAGCTGTTTTTT. Translating it yields CASSQYGKTGELFF.